Listed below are T cell receptor beta chains from one sample, sequenced in a study of pediatric ulcerative colitis. Clones were read by immunoSEQ multiplex PCR, and TCRdb kept only the in-frame ones, dropping some. The sample consists of 65,000 or so clones, 85% to 90% of them appearing once. Sequencing was carried out using blood. Receptors were obtained from a boy aged 10-17 years with severe ulcerative colitis. Each CDR3 is given with its conserved first and last residue. A D gene is named only where the DNA matches it firmly. Rows may omit the clone size; those that give it use once, few, many or a size class.

clone_size j_call v_call d_call cdr3_aa cdr3_nt
- TRBJ1-1 TRBV6-6 TRBD1 CASSRQGGTEAFF TGTGCCAGCAGCCGACAGGGAGGGACTGAAGCTTTCTTT
- TRBJ2-1 TRBV19 - CASSKLGVARPYNEQFF TGTGCCAGTAGTAAATTGGGCGTGGCACGGCCCTACAATGAGCAGTTCTTC
- TRBJ2-1 TRBV11-2 TRBD2 CASSFFASGNNEQFF TGTGCCAGCAGCTTTTTCGCTAGCGGGAACAATGAGCAGTTCTTC
- TRBJ1-1 TRBV19 - CASSPPQVEDTEAFF TGTGCCAGTAGTCCCCCCCAGGTTGAGGACACTGAAGCTTTCTTT
- TRBJ2-7 TRBV7-2 - CASSYDWYSYEQYF TGTGCCAGCAGCTACGACTGGTACTCCTACGAGCAGTACTTC
- TRBJ2-7 TRBV6-5 - CASTQGASGNYEQYF TGTGCCAGCACCCAGGGGGCTAGCGGGAACTACGAGCAGTACTTC
- TRBJ2-1 TRBV29-1 TRBD2 CSVEESGGAYNEQFF TGCAGCGTTGAAGAATCCGGGGGGGCCTACAATGAGCAGTTCTTC
- TRBJ2-5 TRBV7-8 TRBD2 CASSFPALREIGGETQYF TGTGCCAGCAGCTTCCCCGCATTGCGGGAGATTGGAGGCGAGACCCAGTACTTC
- TRBJ2-2 TRBV2 TRBD1 CASSEDGTVAGELFF TGTGCCAGCAGTGAGGACGGGACAGTCGCCGGGGAGCTGTTTTTT
- TRBJ2-1 TRBV5-6 TRBD2 CASSLVAGGTSEQFF TGTGCCAGCAGCTTGGTAGCGGGAGGGACAAGTGAGCAGTTCTTC
- TRBJ2-1 TRBV4-1 TRBD2 CASSGLAGGPYNEQFF TGCGCCAGCAGCGGACTAGCGGGAGGTCCCTACAATGAGCAGTTCTTC
- TRBJ1-5 TRBV2 TRBD1 CASKMTGMSNQPQHF TGTGCCAGCAAGATGACAGGGATGAGCAATCAGCCCCAGCATTTT
few TRBJ1-5 TRBV27 - CASSLSGGHQPQHF TGTGCCAGCAGTTTATCGGGGGGGCATCAGCCCCAGCATTTT
- TRBJ2-7 TRBV6-1 TRBD2 CASSISGPSYEQYF TGTGCCAGCAGCATTAGCGGGCCTTCCTACGAGCAGTACTTC
- TRBJ1-4 TRBV6-5 - CASSYRDRSNEKLFF TGTGCCAGCAGTTACCGCGACCGGTCTAATGAAAAACTGTTTTTT
- TRBJ1-1 TRBV6-5 TRBD1 CASTRGQGVEAFF TGTGCCAGCACCCGGGGACAGGGGGTTGAAGCTTTCTTT
- TRBJ2-7 TRBV14 - CASSPETEVKQYF TGTGCCAGCAGCCCCGAAACTGAGGTCAAGCAGTACTTC
- TRBJ2-5 TRBV5-1 - CASSLIGGQVETQYF TGCGCCAGCAGCTTGATAGGTGGTCAGGTGGAGACCCAGTACTTC
- TRBJ2-7 TRBV6-1 TRBD1 CASSGTGVYEQYF TGTGCCAGCAGTGGGACAGGGGTATACGAGCAGTACTTC